This T cell receptor (beta chain) was recovered during a study of blood T cell repertoires in COVID-19. Individuals aged about 18 to 90 years were recruited from 20 to 25 US areas. Recovered status applied to Cohort 3 donors who had two consecutive negative PCRs. It also applied to those with clearance or with symptom resolution. The protocol was immunoSEQ multiplex PCR, while the TCRdb copy is restricted to in-frame clones and leaves out a portion. This table holds approximately 470,000 clones, about 85% found once. Germline CDR1 and CDR2: SGHNT and YYREEE (reference sequence). V dropped 0 bases and J dropped 6 bases, with 10 bases sitting between them. The CDR3 spans 14 residues.

The source of this sequence is a woman younger than 30 who had recovered from COVID-19. Input material: PBMCs or T cells enriched from blood (not recorded which). The chain recombines TRBV5-4 with TRBJ2-1; tentatively, D is TRBD1 (6 bases). The CDR3 here is CASSLDRDGNEQFF. DNA for the CDR3: TGTGCCAGCAGCTTGGACAGGGATGGCAATGAGCAGTTCTTC.